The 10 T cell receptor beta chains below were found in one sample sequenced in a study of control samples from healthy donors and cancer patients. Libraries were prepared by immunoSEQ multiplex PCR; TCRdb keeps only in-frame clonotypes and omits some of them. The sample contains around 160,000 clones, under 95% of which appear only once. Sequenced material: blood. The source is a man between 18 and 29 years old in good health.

The CDR3 DNA reads TGTGCCAGCTCACCACTGCAGGCAGGGAGTGGATCTAGTTTGGAGACCCAGTACTTC. This encodes CASSPLQAGSGSSLETQYF. The chain is built from TRBV18 and TRBJ2-5, with D perhaps assigned TRBD1 or TRBD2 (5 bases each). V dropped 1 base and J dropped 5 bases, with 26 bases sitting between them. The germline V gene encodes CDR1 KGHSH and CDR2 LQKENI. This CDR3 region has 19 residues.

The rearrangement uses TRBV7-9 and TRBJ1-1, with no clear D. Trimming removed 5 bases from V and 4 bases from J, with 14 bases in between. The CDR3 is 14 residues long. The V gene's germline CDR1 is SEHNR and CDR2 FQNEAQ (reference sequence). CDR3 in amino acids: CASSPRPGSTEAFF. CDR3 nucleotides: TGTGCCAGCAGCCCAAGGCCGGGGAGCACTGAAGCTTTCTTT.

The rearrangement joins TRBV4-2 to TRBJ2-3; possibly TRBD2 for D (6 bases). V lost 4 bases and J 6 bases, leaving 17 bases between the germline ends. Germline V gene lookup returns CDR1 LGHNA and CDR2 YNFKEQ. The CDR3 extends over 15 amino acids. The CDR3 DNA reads TGTGCCAGCAGCCGACAAGCATCGAGCGGGGATACGCAGTATTTT. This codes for CASSRQASSGDTQYF.

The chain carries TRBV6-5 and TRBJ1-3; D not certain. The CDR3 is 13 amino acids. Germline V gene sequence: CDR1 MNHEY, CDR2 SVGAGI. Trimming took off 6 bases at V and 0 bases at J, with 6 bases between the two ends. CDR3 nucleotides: TGTGCCAGCAGGCAGTTCTCTGGAAACACCATATATTTT. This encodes CASRQFSGNTIYF.

The CDR3 nucleotides are TGTGCCAGCAGCACAGGGGGCCAGGGGTTTGTCTATGAGCAGTTCTTC. Translated: CASSTGGQGFVYEQFF. The rearrangement joins TRBV9 to TRBJ2-1, with 9 bases aligning to TRBD1. V gave up 4 bases and J gave up 8 bases; unmatched junction bases: 13. Germline V gene data show CDR1 as SGDLS and CDR2 as YYNGEE. The length of the CDR3 is 16 residues.

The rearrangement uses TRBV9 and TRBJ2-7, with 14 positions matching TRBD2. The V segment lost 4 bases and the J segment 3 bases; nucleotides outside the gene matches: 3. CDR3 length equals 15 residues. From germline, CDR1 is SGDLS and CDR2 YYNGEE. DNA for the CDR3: TGTGCCAGCAGCTTCGGGACTAGCGGGAGCTACGAGCAGTACTTC. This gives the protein CASSFGTSGSYEQYF.

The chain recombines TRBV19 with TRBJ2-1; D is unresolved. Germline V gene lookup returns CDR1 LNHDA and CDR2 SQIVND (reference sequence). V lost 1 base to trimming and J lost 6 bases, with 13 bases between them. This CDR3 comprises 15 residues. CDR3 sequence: CASSIAPGLFNEQFF. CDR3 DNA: TGTGCCAGTAGTATAGCGCCAGGTTTATTCAATGAGCAGTTCTTC.

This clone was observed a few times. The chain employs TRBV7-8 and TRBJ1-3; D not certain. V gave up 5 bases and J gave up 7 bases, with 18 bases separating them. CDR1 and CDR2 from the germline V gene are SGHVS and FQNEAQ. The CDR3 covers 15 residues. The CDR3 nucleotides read TGTGCCAGCAGCCCAACTGGACTCTTGGGCAACACCATATATTTT. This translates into CASSPTGLLGNTIYF.

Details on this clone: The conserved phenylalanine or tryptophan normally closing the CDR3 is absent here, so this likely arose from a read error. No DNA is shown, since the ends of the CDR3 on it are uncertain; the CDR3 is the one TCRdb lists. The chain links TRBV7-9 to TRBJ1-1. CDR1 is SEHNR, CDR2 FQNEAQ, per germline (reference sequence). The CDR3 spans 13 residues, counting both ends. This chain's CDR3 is CASSLGGPKFLSV.

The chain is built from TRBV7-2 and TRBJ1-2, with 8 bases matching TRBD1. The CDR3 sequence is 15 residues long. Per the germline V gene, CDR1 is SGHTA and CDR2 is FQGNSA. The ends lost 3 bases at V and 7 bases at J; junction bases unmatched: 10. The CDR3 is CASSLGQAAFTGYTF. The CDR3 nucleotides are TGTGCCAGCAGCTTGGGACAGGCTGCTTTTACTGGCTACACCTTC.